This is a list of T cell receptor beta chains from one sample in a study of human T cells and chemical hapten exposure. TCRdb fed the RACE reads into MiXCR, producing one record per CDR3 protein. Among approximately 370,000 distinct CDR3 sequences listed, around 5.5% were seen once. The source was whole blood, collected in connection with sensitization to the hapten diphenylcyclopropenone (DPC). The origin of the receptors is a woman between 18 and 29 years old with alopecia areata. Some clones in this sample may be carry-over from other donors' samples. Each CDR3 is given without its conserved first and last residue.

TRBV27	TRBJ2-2	ASSLNGAGELF
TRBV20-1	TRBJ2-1	SASSTGTSGSNEQF
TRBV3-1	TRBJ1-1	ASSHRFGKTEAF
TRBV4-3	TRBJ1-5	ASSQDWERYQPQH
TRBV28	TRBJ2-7	ASSREPGDRVHEQY
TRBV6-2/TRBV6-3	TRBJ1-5	ASSKVGGTVSNQPQH
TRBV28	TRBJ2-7	ASSLYRSYEQY
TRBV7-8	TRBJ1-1	ASSFDTGNTEAF
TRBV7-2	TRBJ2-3	ASSSGGKRDTQY
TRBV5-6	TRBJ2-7	ASSLNMDGTYEQY
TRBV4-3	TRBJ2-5	ASSQAESKTQY
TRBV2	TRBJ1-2	ASEDRSYGYT
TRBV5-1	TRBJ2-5	ASSLEGQAGETQY
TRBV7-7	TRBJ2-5	ASSLRPVGETQY
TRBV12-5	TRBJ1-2	ASGLVRGTVNYGYT
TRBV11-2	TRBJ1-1	ASSLVGTRENTEAF
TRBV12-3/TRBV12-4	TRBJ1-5	ASSFGGAQNQPQH
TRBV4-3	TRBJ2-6	ASSQESGSGANVLT
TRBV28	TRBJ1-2	ASSWGSAYGYT
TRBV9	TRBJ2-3	ASKGQGTYTQY
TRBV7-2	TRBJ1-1	ASSPSTGGATEAF
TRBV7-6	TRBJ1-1	ASSLAGQTLI
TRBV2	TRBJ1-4	ASNTGTGNEKLF
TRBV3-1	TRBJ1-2	ASSQSDNPYGYT
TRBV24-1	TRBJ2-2	ATSDYDRVNTGELF
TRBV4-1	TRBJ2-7	ASSQDRLAGSYEQY
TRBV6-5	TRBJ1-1	ASSKPPGLLNTEAF
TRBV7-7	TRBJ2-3	ASSFGGGRTDTQY
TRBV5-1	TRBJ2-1	ASSLEGQSLVNEQF
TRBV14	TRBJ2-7	ASSQGPGYYEQY
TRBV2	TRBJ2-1	ASSEVSYLAGGRSEQF
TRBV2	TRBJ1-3	ASSRQGRSSGNTIY
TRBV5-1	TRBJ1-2	ASSLAGLAQAAYGYT
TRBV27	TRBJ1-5	ASRSTGDHQPQH
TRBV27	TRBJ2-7	ASSSLAGAYEQY
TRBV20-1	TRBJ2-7	SAGSGPLGEQY
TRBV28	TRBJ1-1	ASTPTGRYTEAF
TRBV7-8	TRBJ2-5	ASIGLGRGETQY
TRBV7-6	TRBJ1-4	ASSLVVQGDEKLF
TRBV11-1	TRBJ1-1	ASSLDTRTEAF
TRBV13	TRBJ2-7	ASSPQGRVPYEQY
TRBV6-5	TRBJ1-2	ASRRTGRNYGYT
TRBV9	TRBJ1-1	ASSYTGGAEAF
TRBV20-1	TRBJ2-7	SARDKYAYEQY
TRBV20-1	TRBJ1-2	SASGTYLYGYT
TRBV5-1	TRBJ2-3	ASSLSRGVITDTQY
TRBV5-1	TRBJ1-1	ASSPGAGTEAF
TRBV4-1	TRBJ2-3	ASSRRRDRADTQY
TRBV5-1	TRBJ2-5	ASSPQGYRRQETQY
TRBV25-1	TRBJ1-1	ASSENGAAF
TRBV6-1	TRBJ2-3	ASSVSGGAGDTQY
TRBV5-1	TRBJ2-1	ASSLDPGGSYNEQF
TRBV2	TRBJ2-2	ASSGTATGELF
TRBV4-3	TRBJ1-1	ASSADADTEAF
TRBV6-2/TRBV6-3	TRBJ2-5	ASSYTLGDRSQETQY